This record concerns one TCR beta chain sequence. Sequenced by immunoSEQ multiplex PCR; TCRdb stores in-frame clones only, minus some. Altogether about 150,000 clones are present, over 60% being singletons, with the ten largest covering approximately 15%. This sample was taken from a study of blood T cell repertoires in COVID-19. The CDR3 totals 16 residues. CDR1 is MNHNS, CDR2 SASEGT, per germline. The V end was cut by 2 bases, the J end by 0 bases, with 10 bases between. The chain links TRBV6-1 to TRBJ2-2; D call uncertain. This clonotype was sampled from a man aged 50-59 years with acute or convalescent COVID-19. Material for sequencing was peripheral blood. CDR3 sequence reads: CASSEYSLANTGELFF. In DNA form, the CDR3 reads TGTGCCAGCAGTGAATACAGTCTCGCGAACACCGGGGAGCTGTTTTTT.